The 31 T cell receptor beta chains below come from one sample, sequenced in a study of spatial heterogeneity in lung cancer. As to time point: sample taken at primary tumor resection. General study results and limits: Mutation tallies in tumors tracked expanded intratumoral alpha and beta TCR counts.

Their antigens remain unidentified. Each CDR3 protein gets one entry after TCRdb re-called the 5' RACE reads with MiXCR. Here the sample spans over 5,500 distinct CDR3 sequences, approximately 14% being singletons. The input for sequencing was lung tumor tissue, taken at surgery. These receptors were taken from a male donor with early-stage non-small cell lung cancer.

Notes on this clonotype: This beta chain represents an off-target read in a library built for alpha chains; its size is of limited meaning. This chain connects TRBV3-1 to TRBJ2-3, with unresolved D. Germline CDR1 LGHDT, CDR2 YNNKEL (reference sequence). The CDR3 is made up of 14 amino acids. The V and J ends lost 5 bases and 7 bases respectively, with 16 bases between them. The CDR3 sequence: CASSYERTANTQYF. DNA for the CDR3: TGTGCCAGCAGCTATGAACGGACCGCGAATACGCAGTATTTT.

Note on this clonotype: This beta chain came through as a stray read in a library set up for alpha chains, and its size says little. The rearrangement uses TRBV5-1 and TRBJ2-5, with D unresolved. Germline CDR1 and CDR2: SGHRS and YFSETQ. This CDR3 has 12 amino acids. V was cut by 0 bases and J by 3 bases, with 3 bases left in between. CDR3 residues: CASSLDKETQYF. CDR3 nucleotides: TGCGCCAGCAGCTTGGATAAAGAGACCCAGTACTTC. Supplemented by reference TRBV5-1 and TRBJ2-5, the full variable domain reads KAGVTQTPRYLIKTRGQQVTLSCSPISGHRSVSWYQQTPGQGLQFLFEYFSETQRNKGNFPGRFSGRQFSNSRSEMNVSTLELGDSALYLCASSLDKETQYFGPGTRLLVL.

A word on this clonotype: A library made for alpha chains picked up this beta chain off target, so its size means little. V is TRBV19 and J is TRBJ2-1, with 9 nucleotides matching TRBD1. The CDR3 runs 14 residues. The germline V gene encodes CDR1 LNHDA and CDR2 SQIVND (reference sequence). Trimming at V came to 9 bases and at J to 1 base, leaving 4 bases not matched to a gene. CDR3: CASLDRGSYNEQFF. For the CDR3, the DNA is TGTGCCAGCCTGGACAGGGGATCCTACAATGAGCAGTTCTTC.

This clonotype has a count of ten or more. This beta chain slipped into a library made for alpha chains as a stray read, so its size is not meaningful. V and J are TRBV5-1 and TRBJ1-4, with D tentatively TRBD1 (5 bases). Germline V gene lookup returns CDR1 SGHRS and CDR2 YFSETQ. CDR3 length: 17 residues. The V and J ends lost 0 bases and 8 bases respectively, with 20 bases between them. The CDR3 is CASSLVGASRSREKLFF. CDR3 DNA sequence: TGCGCCAGCAGCTTGGTCGGGGCCTCCCGTTCGCGAGAAAAACTGTTTTTT.

This clonotype has a count of ten or more. A library made for alpha chains picked up this beta chain off target, so its size means little. The chain links TRBV5-1 to TRBJ1-6; D is unresolved. V lost 7 bases, J lost 0 bases, and 5 bases lay in between. Germline V CDR1 and CDR2: SGHRS, YFSETQ. There are 13 residues in the CDR3. The CDR3, as DNA: TGCGCCAGCGGGAGCTCCTATAATTCACCCCTCCACTTT. Protein sequence: CASGSSYNSPLHF.

This clonotype was seen repeatedly, ten times or more. This beta chain represents an off-target read in a library built for alpha chains; its size is of limited meaning. The chain joins TRBV12-3 or TRBV12-4 to TRBJ2-5; TRBD1 agrees at 9 bases. The CDR3 totals 19 residues. With 5 bases clipped from V and 9 bases from J, the junction kept 25 bases outside the gene matches. CDR3 amino acids: CASSAGAARGQGPLAAQYF. CDR3 nucleotides: TGTGCCAGCAGTGCGGGGGCGGCGCGGGGACAGGGCCCCCTCGCGGCCCAGTACTTC.

On this clonotype itself: This beta chain is a stray sequence in a library constructed for alpha chains; its clone size is not meaningful. V gene TRBV18 combines with J gene TRBJ2-5, with D possibly matching TRBD1 (5 bases). The germline V gene encodes CDR1 KGHSH and CDR2 LQKENI. V was trimmed by 0 bases and J by 5 bases, leaving 10 bases between them. The CDR3 is made up of 14 amino acids. The CDR3: CASSPPWQGETQYF. In DNA form, the CDR3 reads TGTGCCAGCTCACCACCCTGGCAGGGTGAGACCCAGTACTTC.

By sample share, this clonotype is medium-sized. This beta chain was picked up by a library intended for alpha chains and is off target, so its count carries little meaning. V and J are TRBV4-2 and TRBJ2-1; 7 nucleotides align to TRBD2. Germline trimming cut 0 bases from V and 7 bases from J; bases unmatched to any gene: 9. The CDR3 has 16 residues. The germline V gene has CDR1 LGHNA and CDR2 YNFKEQ. DNA of the CDR3: TGTGCCAGCAGCCAAGAGACGGCGGGAGTGGGGAATGAGCAGTTCTTC. Protein product: CASSQETAGVGNEQFF.

The sample holds many counts of this clonotype. Within a library made for alpha chains, this beta chain is off target, and its count is uninformative. The chain uses TRBV29-1 and TRBJ1-1; D call uncertain. The V end lost 6 bases, the J end lost 0 bases, and 5 bases lay between the germline ends. This CDR3 region has 11 residues. Germline-derived CDR1 and CDR2 are SQVTM and ANQGSEA. The CDR3 here is CSVTLNTEAFF. The CDR3 coding sequence is TGCAGCGTAACATTGAACACTGAAGCTTTCTTT.

In its sample, this clonotype ranks as medium-sized (0.01 to 0.1%). Being off target in a library aimed at alpha chains, this beta chain has a size of little meaning. This chain connects TRBV5-1 to TRBJ2-2; weak D call: TRBD2 (6 bases). Germline CDR1 SGHRS, CDR2 YFSETQ. The CDR3 is made up of 15 amino acids. V lost 4 bases, J lost 6 bases, and 16 bases lay in between. CDR3: CASSVQTGTSGELFF. CDR3 nucleotides: TGCGCCAGCAGCGTGCAAACCGGGACTTCCGGGGAGCTGTTTTTT.

As for this clonotype: Little can be read into the size of this beta chain, an off-target read in a library designed for alpha chains. This chain links TRBV2 with TRBJ1-1, with D unclear. Trimming removed 3 bases at V and 6 bases at J, with 5 bases between. Looked up from germline, CDR1 is SNHLY and CDR2 is FYNNEI. The CDR3 is 11 residues long. CDR3 sequence: CASSDYAEAFF. The CDR3 DNA follows: TGTGCCAGCAGTGATTATGCTGAAGCTTTCTTT.

By share, this clonotype ranks as medium-sized (0.01 to 0.1%). Found in a library prepared for alpha chains, this beta chain is an off-target read, and its abundance has little meaning. The V gene is TRBV7-8, the J gene TRBJ2-4; 11 nucleotides agree with TRBD1. The CDR3 contains 16 residues. V was clipped by 5 bases and J by 3 bases; unmatched bases: 6. CDR1 and CDR2 from the germline V gene are SGHVS and FQNEAQ. The CDR3: CASSPDRGRVKNIQYF. Written as DNA, the CDR3 is TGTGCCAGCAGCCCGGACAGGGGGCGCGTCAAAAACATTCAGTACTTC.

This clonotype is deemed medium-sized. This beta chain is a stray sequence in a library constructed for alpha chains; its clone size is not meaningful. The CDR3 sequence: CSVEYAGMNTEAFF. The CDR3 DNA follows: TGCAGCGTTGAATATGCAGGGATGAACACTGAAGCTTTCTTT. This chain connects TRBV29-1 to TRBJ1-1; weak D call: TRBD1 (5 bases). V was clipped by 2 bases and J by 0 bases, with 10 bases between them. The CDR3 is 14 amino acids. The V gene's germline CDR1 is SQVTM and CDR2 ANQGSEA.

In its sample, this clonotype is medium-sized. Within a library made for alpha chains, this beta chain is off target, and its count is uninformative. J is TRBJ2-7 and V is TRBV29-1, with a weak D call TRBD2 (5 bases). The V end was cut by 6 bases, the J end by 2 bases, with 8 bases between. The CDR3 is made up of 11 amino acids. Germline assignment: CDR1 SQVTM and CDR2 ANQGSEA. This CDR3 reads CSVKGAYEQYF. For the CDR3, the DNA is TGCAGCGTAAAGGGAGCCTACGAGCAGTACTTC.

By frequency in the sample, this clonotype is medium-sized. Little can be read into the size of this beta chain, an off-target read in a library designed for alpha chains. The CDR3, as DNA: TGTGCCACCAGTGTGAGGAGGGGGCGCGGAAATGAGCAGTTCTTC. It yields the protein CATSVRRGRGNEQFF. The V call is TRBV24-1, the J call TRBJ2-1; possible D gene TRBD1, 7 bases. Germline values: CDR1 KGHDR, CDR2 SFDVKD. V dropped 5 bases and J dropped 7 bases, with 17 bases sitting between them. The CDR3 runs to 15 residues.

By share, this clonotype ranks as medium-sized. In a library made to pick up alpha chains, this beta chain is a stray read with a size that means little. The J gene is TRBJ2-2, the V gene TRBV9; D may match TRBD1 or TRBD2 (5 bases each). V gave up 3 bases and J gave up 5 bases, with 14 bases separating them. The CDR3 runs 15 residues. Germline V CDR1 and CDR2: SGDLS, YYNGEE. Written as DNA, the CDR3 is TGTGCCAGCAGCGGTTCGCAGGGACGGACCGGGGAGCTGTTTTTT. Its protein is CASSGSQGRTGELFF.

The table lists this clonotype with many counts. The library was designed around alpha chains, so this beta chain is a stray read whose abundance carries little weight. The J gene is TRBJ2-1, the V gene TRBV12-3 or TRBV12-4; D might be TRBD2 (5 bases). V was shortened by 3 bases and J by 5 bases, with 14 bases between the two germline ends. The CDR3 sequence is 15 residues long. The CDR3 DNA follows: TGTGCCAGCAGTTTGATGACGGGATCTAACAATGAGCAGTTCTTC. Its protein product is CASSLMTGSNNEQFF.

This clonotype ranks as medium-sized. This beta chain is a stray read from a library made for alpha chains; its abundance is not meaningful. The chain's CDR3 is CASSPVQGNSPLHF. CDR3 nucleotides: TGTGCCAGCTCACCAGTACAGGGGAATTCACCCCTCCACTTT. The chain carries TRBV18 and TRBJ1-6; TRBD1 agrees at 7 bases. Germline V gene lookup returns CDR1 KGHSH and CDR2 LQKENI. The CDR3 spans 14 residues. V lost 2 bases to trimming and J lost 7 bases; unmatched junction nucleotides: 2.

This clonotype was counted a few times. The size of this beta chain means little, since it is a stray read in a library made for alpha chains. This chain links TRBV27 with TRBJ1-5; D call uncertain. This CDR3 region has 13 residues. The germline V gene has CDR1 MNHEY and CDR2 SMNVEV (reference sequence). V lost 8 bases to trimming and J lost 6 bases, with 14 bases between them. The CDR3 is CASFGSGPQPQHF. CDR3 nucleotide sequence: TGTGCCAGCTTCGGGTCGGGCCCTCAGCCCCAGCATTTT.

This clonotype is medium-sized within its sample. The library was built for alpha chains, so this beta chain is an off-target read and its size means little. The gene calls are TRBV20-1 and TRBJ2-1, with a possible D match to TRBD1 (6 bases). The length of the CDR3 is 13 residues. Germline V gene sequence: CDR1 DFQATT, CDR2 SNEGSKA (reference sequence). The ends were cut back, 5 bases at V and 4 bases at J, with 12 bases in the middle. CDR3: CSAPDRIYNEQFF. The CDR3 nucleotides are TGCAGTGCTCCCGACAGGATTTACAATGAGCAGTTCTTC.

This clonotype is medium-sized by share. This beta chain came through as a stray read in a library set up for alpha chains, and its size says little. This sequence joins TRBV24-1 and TRBJ1-5; D is uncertain. The CDR3 sequence is 13 residues long. V was pared by 7 bases and J by 5 bases, with 11 bases between. The germline V gene has CDR1 KGHDR and CDR2 SFDVKD. CDR3 in amino acids: CATSHEGYQPQHF. The CDR3 DNA is TGTGCCACCAGCCACGAGGGATATCAGCCCCAGCATTTT.

This clonotype qualifies as medium-sized (0.01 to 0.1%). The library was built for alpha chains, so this beta chain is an off-target read and its size means little. V and J are TRBV7-6 and TRBJ1-3, with 9 nucleotides matching TRBD1. This CDR3 contains 16 residues. Trimming took 0 bases from V and 3 from J; bases not matched to a gene: 3. CDR1 is SGHVS and CDR2 is FNYEAQ in the germline V gene. CDR3 DNA sequence: TGTGCCAGCAGCTTAGCTGGACAGGGGTATGGAAACACCATATATTTT. This translates into CASSLAGQGYGNTIYF.

On this clonotype: Because the library targeted alpha chains, this beta chain is an off-target read whose size means little. The gene calls are TRBV4-2 and TRBJ2-7; 9 positions match TRBD2. After removal of 0 bases from V and 2 bases from J, the junction contained 17 bases not matched to a gene. Germline CDR1 reads LGHNA; CDR2 reads YNFKEQ. This CDR3 is 20 amino acids long. DNA of the CDR3: TGTGCCAGCAGCCAAGAGAAGTCGACGGCAGGCGGGGGGGGACCCTACGAGCAGTACTTC. Amino acids: CASSQEKSTAGGGGPYEQYF.

This clonotype is labeled as medium-sized. Found in a library prepared for alpha chains, this beta chain is an off-target read, and its abundance has little meaning. The rearrangement uses TRBV30 and TRBJ2-5; D tentatively fits TRBD1 or TRBD2 (5 bases each). Trimming stripped 5 bases from V and 7 bases from J, with 20 bases between. Germline CDR1 and CDR2: GTSNPN and SVGIG (reference sequence). The CDR3 loop spans 14 amino acids. The CDR3 region is CAWGSGTYWVTQYF. The CDR3 DNA is TGTGCCTGGGGCTCCGGGACGTACTGGGTGACCCAGTACTTC.

With regard to this clonotype: Because the library targeted alpha chains, this beta chain is an off-target read whose size means little. The chain couples TRBV4-3 to TRBJ1-3; TRBD1 might be the D (5 bases). The length of the CDR3 is 15 residues. Germline V gives CDR1 LGHNA, CDR2 YSLEER. Trimming pared 0 bases from V and 0 bases from J, leaving 6 bases between. The CDR3 sequence: CASSQDRASGNTIYF. For the CDR3, the DNA is TGCGCCAGCAGCCAAGACAGGGCCTCTGGAAACACCATATATTTT.

This clonotype is deemed medium-sized. As an off-target read in a library built for alpha chains, this beta chain has a frequency of little significance. The chain couples TRBV3-1 to TRBJ2-4; a weak D match, TRBD1 (5 bases). Germline V gene lookup returns CDR1 LGHDT and CDR2 YNNKEL (reference sequence). The CDR3 is made up of 15 amino acids. Trimming removed 1 base at V and 2 bases at J, with 9 bases between. This chain's CDR3 is CASSQGAGPKNIQYF. CDR3 DNA: TGTGCCAGCAGCCAAGGGGCAGGGCCCAAAAACATTCAGTACTTC.

Concerning this clonotype: Since it is a stray read in a library aimed at alpha chains, this beta chain has a size that is not meaningful. This CDR3 is CSAGLDRTTDTQYF. In DNA, the CDR3 is TGCAGTGCTGGCCTAGACAGGACCACAGATACGCAGTATTTT. This chain links TRBV20-1 with TRBJ2-3, with D tentatively TRBD1 (6 bases). The CDR3 consists of 14 residues. Trimming pared 5 bases from V and 2 bases from J, leaving 14 bases between. The V gene's germline CDR1 is DFQATT and CDR2 SNEGSKA (reference sequence).

This clonotype was seen repeatedly, ten times or more. Because the library targeted alpha chains, this beta chain is an off-target read whose size means little. DNA for the CDR3: TGCAGCGCCGTAGGGGGTACCGAGCAGTACTTC. Protein sequence: CSAVGGTEQYF. J is TRBJ2-7 and V is TRBV29-1; possible D gene TRBD1, 6 bases. V lost 7 bases to trimming and J lost 6 bases, with 13 bases between them. Germline CDR1 is SQVTM and CDR2 is ANQGSEA. This CDR3 spans 11 amino acids.

Remarks on this clonotype: The library was prepared for alpha chains; this beta chain is a stray read, so its frequency means little. This rearrangement joins TRBV4-3 to TRBJ2-5, with 7 bases matching TRBD1. The CDR3 extends over 16 amino acids. Unmatched junction bases numbered 11, after V lost 0 bases and J lost 7 bases. CDR1 and CDR2 (germline): LGHNA, YSLEER. CDR3 in amino acids: CASSQDPGTGEGTQYF. The CDR3 DNA reads as TGCGCCAGCAGCCAAGATCCAGGCACAGGGGAAGGGACCCAGTACTTC.

This clonotype has at least ten counts. This beta chain came through as a stray read in a library set up for alpha chains, and its size says little. This chain links TRBV27 with TRBJ1-1; D possibly corresponds to TRBD1 (5 bases). This CDR3 has 13 residues. The germline gives CDR1 MNHEY, CDR2 SMNVEV (reference sequence). Trimming left V 2 bases short and J 4 bases short, with 8 bases between. CDR3 loop: CASSLRGSTEAFF. Here the CDR3 DNA reads TGTGCCAGCAGTTTACGGGGCTCCACTGAAGCTTTCTTT.

The sample holds many counts of this clonotype. Being off target in a library aimed at alpha chains, this beta chain has a size of little meaning. The rearrangement links TRBV5-5 to TRBJ2-5; TRBD2 matches 10 bases. The germline CDR1 and CDR2 sequences are SGHKS and YYEKEE (reference sequence). Trimming took 3 bases from V and 5 from J; bases not matched to a gene: 7. There are 15 residues in the CDR3. CDR3 loop: CASSSGTSVSETQYF. The CDR3 DNA follows: TGTGCCAGCAGCTCTGGGACTAGCGTCTCTGAGACCCAGTACTTC. The whole variable domain, filled in from reference TRBV5-5 and TRBJ2-5, reads DAGVTQSPTHLIKTRGQQVTLRCSPISGHKSVSWYQQVLGQGPQFIFQYYEKEERGRGNFPDRFSARQFPNYSSELNVNALLLGDSALYLCASSSGTSVSETQYFGPGTRLLVL.